The clone carrying this T cell receptor (beta chain) was seen more than once but under ten times. Its antigen remains unknown. The germline V gene encodes CDR1 SGHRS and CDR2 YFSETQ. The CDR3 consists of 16 residues. The trim removed 3 bases at V and 2 bases at J, leaving 9 bases unmatched. The library targeted TCRbeta and was prepared with unique molecular identifiers. TCRdb re-analysed the PCR reads in MiXCR, keeping a single row per CDR3 protein. The profile shows some 200,000 distinct CDR3 sequences, approximately 6.9% of them singletons. The sample belongs to a study of T-cell reconstitution after alpha-beta-depleted transplantation in children. Overall study findings and caveats: In patients about two months after transplant, alpha-beta T cells reportedly arose from several hundred expanded graft clones. Recipient T cells and thymic progenitors that survived were the source of the high TCRbeta diversity seen at day 60 in some patients.

This specimen was PBMCs, taken before TCRalphabeta/CD19-depleted stem cell transplant. The receptor comes from a boy aged 2 to 10 with acute lymphoblastic leukemia, due to receive a stem cell transplant. The chain is built from TRBV5-1 and TRBJ1-1; 8 positions agree with TRBD1. CDR3 in DNA: TGCGCCAGCAGCTGGGGGGGAACAGGGGGAAACACTGAAGCTTTCTTT. Translation gives CASSWGGTGGNTEAFF.